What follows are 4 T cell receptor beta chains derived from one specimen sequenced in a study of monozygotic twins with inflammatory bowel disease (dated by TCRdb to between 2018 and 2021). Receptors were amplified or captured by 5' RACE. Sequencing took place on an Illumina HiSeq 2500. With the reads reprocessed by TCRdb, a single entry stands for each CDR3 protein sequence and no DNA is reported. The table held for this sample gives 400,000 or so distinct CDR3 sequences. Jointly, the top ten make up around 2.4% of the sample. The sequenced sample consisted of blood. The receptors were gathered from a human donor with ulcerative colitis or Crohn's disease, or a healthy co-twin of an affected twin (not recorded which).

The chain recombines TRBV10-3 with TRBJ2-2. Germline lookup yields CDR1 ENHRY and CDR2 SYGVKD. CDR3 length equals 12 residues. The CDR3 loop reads CAISEAAGELFF.

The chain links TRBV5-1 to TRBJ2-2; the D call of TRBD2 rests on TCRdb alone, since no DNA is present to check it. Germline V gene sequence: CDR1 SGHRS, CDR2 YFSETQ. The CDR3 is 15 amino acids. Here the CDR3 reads CASSPLLGPPGELFF.

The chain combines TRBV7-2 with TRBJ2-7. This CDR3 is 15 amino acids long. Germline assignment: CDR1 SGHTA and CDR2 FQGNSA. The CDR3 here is CASSPIGGTSYEQYF. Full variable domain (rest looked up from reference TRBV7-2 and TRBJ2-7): GAGVSQSPSNKVTEKGKDVELRCDPISGHTALYWYRQSLGQGLEFLIYFQGNSAPDKSGLPSDRFSAERTGGSVSTLTIQRTQQEDSAVYLCASSPIGGTSYEQYFGPGTRLTVT.

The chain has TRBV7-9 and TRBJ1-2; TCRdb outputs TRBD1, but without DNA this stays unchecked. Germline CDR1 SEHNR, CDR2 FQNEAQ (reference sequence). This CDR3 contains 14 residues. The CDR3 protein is CASSSGQGFYGYTF. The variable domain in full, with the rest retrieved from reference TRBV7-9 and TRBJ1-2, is DTGVSQNPRHKITKRGQNVTFRCDPISEHNRLYWYRQTLGQGPEFLTYFQNEAQLEKSRLLSDRFSAERPKGSFSTLEIQRTEQGDSAMYLCASSSGQGFYGYTFGSGTRLTVV.